The sequence of this T cell receptor beta chain was determined in a study of breast tumors, draining lymph nodes, adjacent tissues (dated by TCRdb to between 2015 and 2016). For the wider study: In breast cancer patients, the study compared the TCR beta repertoires of tumor, adjacent nontumor tissue and axillary lymph nodes. The study was designed to assess the relationships and possible T-cell exchange between tumor, surrounding tissue and draining lymph node repertoires in human breast cancer. Broad study findings and their caveats: Tumor T-cell repertoires showed less diversity than lymph node repertoires and more diversity than nontumor tissue repertoires, and tumor T-cell repertoires showed preferential V and J gene usage. In luminal-like breast cancer, tumor and nontumor tissue repertoires resembled each other significantly more than in basal-like breast cancer. The data were judged consistent with most tumor T cells deriving from the lymph node and then expanding within tumor tissue. The study presented the conclusion that tumor T cells originate in lymph nodes as consistent with a hypothesis, not as something directly demonstrated.

TCRdb shows the sequencer as Illumina HiSeq 2000. TCR beta chain libraries were generated by multiplex PCR amplification. High-throughput sequencing was used to analyze the amplified TCR beta chain products. The public reads were reanalyzed by TCRdb: fastp trimming at Q25, MiXCR alignment, in-frame beta chains only. Rows with a matching CDR3 protein are joined into one entry that keeps the most common DNA and genes. The sample table contains approximately 280,000 distinct CDR3 sequences; only one count was recorded for under 35% of them. About 1% of the sample goes to the ten largest clones. Lymph node samples were obtained from the axillary draining lymph nodes of breast cancer patients. This clonotype was detected ten times or more. It has no known antigen specificity. No base qualities exist here, and no much larger clone lies one base off it. Per the germline V gene, MRHNA is the CDR1 and SNTAGT is the CDR2. Relative to germline, V is 4 bases shorter and J is 6 bases shorter, with 10 bases between their ends. The CDR3, from cysteine to phenylalanine, totals 13 residues. Just the 39-base CDR3 DNA is kept, in frame starting at base 1.

The chain links TRBV6-4 with TRBJ1-5, with a tentative D gene TRBD1 over 5 matching bases. What was sequenced was axillary lymph node tissue. The clonotype was recovered from a female donor with breast cancer. Some clones in this sample may be carry-over from other donors' samples. The CDR3 region reads CASSVARGQPQHF. The bases are TGTGCCAGCAGTGTTGCGAGGGGTCAGCCCCAGCATTTT.